This record looks at one T cell receptor beta chain sequence and its context. Trimming at V came to 0 bases and at J to 6 bases, leaving 5 bases not matched to a gene. The CDR3 is 14 residues long. Germline V gene data show CDR1 as MGHRA and CDR2 as YSYEKL. This specimen comes from a study of cytomegalovirus exposure and HLA in healthy donors. Both 60 Vbeta primers and 13 Jbeta primers went into the PCR. Sequencing was performed with immunoSEQ multiplex PCR; in TCRdb, only in-frame clones are kept and a portion is missing. This table holds about 140,000 clones, around 77% found once. V gene TRBV4-1 combines with J gene TRBJ2-7; TRBD1 aligns across 7 bases. This sequence originates from a man under 40 in good health and CMV-seronegative. The sequenced sample consisted of PBMCs. The CDR3 is CASSQDKTGSEQYF. The CDR3 bases are TGCGCCAGCAGCCAAGATAAGACAGGGAGCGAGCAGTACTTC.